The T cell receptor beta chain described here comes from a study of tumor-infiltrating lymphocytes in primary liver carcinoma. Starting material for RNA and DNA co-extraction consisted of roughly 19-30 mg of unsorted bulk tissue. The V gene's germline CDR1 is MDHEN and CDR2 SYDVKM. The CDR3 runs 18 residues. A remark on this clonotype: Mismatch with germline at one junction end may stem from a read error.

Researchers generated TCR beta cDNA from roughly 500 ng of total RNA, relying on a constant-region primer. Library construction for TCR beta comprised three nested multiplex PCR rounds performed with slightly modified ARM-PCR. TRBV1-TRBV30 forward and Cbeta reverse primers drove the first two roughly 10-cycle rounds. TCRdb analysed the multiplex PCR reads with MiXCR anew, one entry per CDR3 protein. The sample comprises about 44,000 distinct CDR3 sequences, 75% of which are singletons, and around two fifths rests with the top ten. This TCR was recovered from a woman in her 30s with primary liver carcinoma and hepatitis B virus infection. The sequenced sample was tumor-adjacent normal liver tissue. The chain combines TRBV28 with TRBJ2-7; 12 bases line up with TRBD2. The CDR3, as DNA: TGTGCCAGCAGAATGTGGGACAGAAGACTAGCGGGAGTCCGAGAGCAGCACTTC. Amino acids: CASRMWDRRLAGVREQHF.